This passage covers 8 T cell receptor beta chains from one sample sequenced in a study of OX40 agonist ivuxolimab in advanced cancers. The protocol was immunoSEQ multiplex PCR, while the TCRdb copy is restricted to in-frame clones and leaves out a portion. The data hold around 50,000 clones, with roughly 87% observed a single time. The sample here was CD4+ or CD8+ T cells sorted from blood, taken in a trial of the OX40 agonist ivuxolimab. The receptors stem from an adult with an advanced solid tumor such as melanoma, head and neck, liver or kidney cancer.

The table lists this clone with a few counts. V is TRBV13 and J is TRBJ1-2; D gene ambiguous. This CDR3 comprises 12 residues. Trimming pared 6 bases from V and 8 bases from J, leaving 13 bases between. Germline V gives CDR1 PRHDT, CDR2 FYEKMQ (reference sequence). DNA for the CDR3: TGTGCCAGCAGTGCGGGAACACGCGGCTACACCTTC. Encoded protein: CASSAGTRGYTF. Complete variable domain (other parts from reference TRBV13 and TRBJ1-2): AAGVIQSPRHLIKEKRETATLKCYPIPRHDTVYWYQQGPGQDPQFLISFYEKMQSDKGSIPDRFSAQQFSDYHSELNMSSLELGDSALYFCASSAGTRGYTFGSGTRLTVV.

V and J are TRBV2 and TRBJ2-7, with 13 nucleotides matching TRBD2. CDR3 size: 15 residues. From germline, CDR1 is SNHLY and CDR2 FYNNEI. The junction had 1 base not matched to a gene; V was cut back by 3 bases and J by 2 bases. CDR3 residues: CASSDGLAGAYEQYF. CDR3 DNA sequence: TGTGCCAGCAGTGATGGACTAGCGGGAGCCTACGAGCAGTACTTC. Combining the CDR3 with reference TRBV2 and TRBJ2-7 gives the whole variable domain EPEVTQTPSHQVTQMGQEVILRCVPISNHLYFYWYRQILGQKVEFLVSFYNNEISEKSEIFDDQFSVERPDGSNFTLKIRSTKLEDSAMYFCASSDGLAGAYEQYFGPGTRLTVT.

The chain couples TRBV27 to TRBJ2-7; the match to TRBD2 covers 9 bases. Germline CDR1 is MNHEY and CDR2 is SMNVEV (reference sequence). This CDR3 has 15 residues. V lost 0 bases to trimming and J lost 7 bases; unmatched junction nucleotides: 7. In nucleotides, the CDR3 is TGTGCCAGCAGTTTATCGTCTAGCGGGATGGGGGAGCAGTACTTC. Protein: CASSLSSSGMGEQYF.

The chain is built from TRBV13 and TRBJ1-1, with no clear D. The CDR3 is 12 residues long. Trimming pared 5 bases from V and 1 base from J, leaving 5 bases between. Germline V gene sequence: CDR1 PRHDT, CDR2 FYEKMQ (reference sequence). CDR3 residues: CASSEGNTEAFF. CDR3 DNA sequence: TGTGCCAGCAGCGAGGGGAACACTGAAGCTTTCTTT.

A single count supports this clone. This chain connects TRBV2 to TRBJ2-7; the match to TRBD1 covers 8 bases. There are 15 residues in the CDR3. Germline lookup yields CDR1 SNHLY and CDR2 FYNNEI. V dropped 6 bases and J dropped 2; count of bases not matched to a gene: 9. The CDR3: CASRIWGTGTYEQYF. The CDR3 DNA reads TGTGCCAGCAGGATTTGGGGGACAGGAACCTACGAGCAGTACTTC.

This clone is a singleton in its sample. The V and J genes are TRBV6-6 and TRBJ2-7; a weak D match, TRBD1 (6 bases). Germline V gene data show CDR1 as MNHNY and CDR2 as SVGAGI (reference sequence). The germline V and J ends were trimmed by 8 bases and 6 bases, with 17 bases remaining between them. The CDR3 extends over 13 amino acids. The CDR3 spells CASARGSSVEQYV. Here the CDR3 DNA reads TGTGCCAGCGCAAGGGGGAGCTCGGTCGAGCAGTACGTC.

The V and J genes are TRBV30 and TRBJ2-1, with 11 nucleotides matching TRBD2. Germline lookup yields CDR1 GTSNPN and CDR2 SVGIG (reference sequence). Trimming took 1 base from V and 8 from J; bases not matched to a gene: 13. The CDR3 sequence is 17 residues long. CDR3 DNA: TGTGCCTGGAGTGGGTTCTCGGGACTAGCGGATTTCTATGAGCAGTTCTTC. Its protein is CAWSGFSGLADFYEQFF. The entire variable domain, with the rest obtained from reference TRBV30 and TRBJ2-1, is as follows: SQTIHQWPATLVQPVGSPLSLECTVEGTSNPNLYWYRQAAGRGLQLLFYSVGIGQISSEVPQNLSASRPQDRQFILSSKKLLLSDSGFYLCAWSGFSGLADFYEQFFGPGTRLTVL.

The chain links TRBV2 to TRBJ2-7, with 8 bases matching TRBD2. The CDR3 length is 14 residues. Trimming at V came to 9 bases and at J to 7 bases, leaving 14 bases not matched to a gene. Germline V CDR1 and CDR2: SNHLY, FYNNEI. The CDR3 region is CASAVERELREQYV. The CDR3 DNA follows: TGTGCCAGTGCCGTCGAGCGGGAGCTACGAGAGCAGTACGTC.